The following is a T cell receptor (beta chain) sequence with its context. Antigen unknown. This sample was taken from a study of monozygotic twins with inflammatory bowel disease. The study, taken as a whole, reports: Neither one strong signal nor one clonotype associated with IBD was supported. Twins with IBD had fewer clonotypes in common with others than healthy twins, particularly during disease activity.

Nested PCRs of approximately 16 and 10 cycles, two in total, were run on TCRalpha and TCRbeta cDNA. From the 5' RACE reads, TCRdb lists one entry per CDR3 protein and no DNA. This sample's clone table lists 300,000 to 400,000 distinct CDR3 sequences. Researchers collected over 2 ml of blood per donor. CDR1 and CDR2 from the germline V gene are LGHDT and YNNKEL (reference sequence). The CDR3 length is 13 residues. The sequence derives from a human donor with ulcerative colitis or Crohn's disease, or a healthy co-twin of an affected twin (not recorded which). Specimen: blood. The chain links TRBV3-1 to TRBJ2-2; TCRdb's D gene call, TRBD2, goes unchecked for lack of DNA. The CDR3 loop reads CASRTRGTGELFF.